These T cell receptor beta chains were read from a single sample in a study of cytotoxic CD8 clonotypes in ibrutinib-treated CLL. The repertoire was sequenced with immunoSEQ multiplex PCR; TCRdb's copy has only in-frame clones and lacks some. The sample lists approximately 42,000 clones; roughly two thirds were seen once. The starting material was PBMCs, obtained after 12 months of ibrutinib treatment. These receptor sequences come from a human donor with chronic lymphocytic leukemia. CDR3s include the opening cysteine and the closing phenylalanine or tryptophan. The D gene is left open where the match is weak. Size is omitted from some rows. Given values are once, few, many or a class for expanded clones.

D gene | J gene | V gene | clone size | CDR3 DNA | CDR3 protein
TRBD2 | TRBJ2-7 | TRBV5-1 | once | TGCGCCAGCAGCTTGGACACTAGCGAGCCATCCTACGAGCAGTACTTC | CASSLDTSEPSYEQYF
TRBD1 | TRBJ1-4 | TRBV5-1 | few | TGCGCCAGCAGCGACCCAGGGGGAACTAATGAAAAACTGTTTTTT | CASSDPGGTNEKLFF
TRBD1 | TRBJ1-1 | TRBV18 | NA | TGTGCCAGCTCACCACCGGGAAAGGGACAGGGGAGAGCTGAAGCTTTCTTT | CASSPPGKGQGRAEAFF
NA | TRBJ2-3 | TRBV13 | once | TGTGCCAGCAAGGACAGCGGGGGCACAGATACGCAGTATTTT | CASKDSGGTDTQYF
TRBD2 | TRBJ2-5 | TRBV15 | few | TGTGCCACCAGCAGACAACGGGCGGGAGGCCCTTGGCAAGAGACCCAGTACTTC | CATSRQRAGGPWQETQYF
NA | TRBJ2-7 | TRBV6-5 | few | TGTGCCAGCAGCCCTCAGGCAGCGAAGCTCTACGAGCAGTACTTC | CASSPQAAKLYEQYF
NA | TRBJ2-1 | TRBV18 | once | TGTGCCAGCTCACCTCCCGGAAGAGCCTCCTACAATGAGCAGTTCTTC | CASSPPGRASYNEQFF
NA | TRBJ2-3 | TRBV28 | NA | TGTGCCAGCAGTTTGCGCGGAAGCACAGATACGCAGTATTTT | CASSLRGSTDTQYF
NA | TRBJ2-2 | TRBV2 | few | TGTGCCAGCAGTGAACCCCCGAGGGAGCTGTTTTTT | CASSEPPRELFF
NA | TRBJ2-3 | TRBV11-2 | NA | TGTGCCAGCAGCGTGTCGCAGGGACCCACAGATACGCAGTATTTT | CASSVSQGPTDTQYF
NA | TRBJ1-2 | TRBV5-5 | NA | TGTGCCAGCAGCAACGACGGGAACGCAGCCGGCCACTATGGCTACACCTTC | CASSNDGNAAGHYGYTF
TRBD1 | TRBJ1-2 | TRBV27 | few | TGTGCCAGCAGCCCTAGCCGGACAGGGGCAAATGGCTACACCTTC | CASSPSRTGANGYTF
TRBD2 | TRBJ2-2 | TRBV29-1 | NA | TGCAGCGCAGGACTAGCGGGAGGGGCCGGGGAGCTGTTTTTT | CSAGLAGGAGELFF
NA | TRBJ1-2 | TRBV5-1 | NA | TGCGCCAGCAGCTCCGACAGGATTTCCTATGGCTACACCTTC | CASSSDRISYGYTF
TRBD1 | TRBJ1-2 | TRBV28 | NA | TGTGCCAGCAGTCCCCCTGGGACAGGTGTGTTTGTCTATGGCTACACCTTC | CASSPPGTGVFVYGYTF
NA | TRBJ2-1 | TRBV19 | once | TGTGCCAGTAGCATCGGACTGACCCCCCAGGATGAGCAGTTCTTC | CASSIGLTPQDEQFF
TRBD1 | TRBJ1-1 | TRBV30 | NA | TGTGCCTGGGACAGGGGGGGCACTGAAGCTTTCTTT | CAWDRGGTEAFF
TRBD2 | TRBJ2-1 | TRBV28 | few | TGTGCCAGCAGTTCCCGCCGGCTAGCGGGGGACAATGAGCAGTTCTTC | CASSSRRLAGDNEQFF
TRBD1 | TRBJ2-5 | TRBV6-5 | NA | TGTGCCAGCAGTAGACAGGGGAATGGAGAGACCCAGTACTTC | CASSRQGNGETQYF
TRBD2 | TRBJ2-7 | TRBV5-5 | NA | TGTGCCAGCAGCATTGGACTAGCGGGATGGGTTGGTGAGCAGTACTTC | CASSIGLAGWVGEQYF
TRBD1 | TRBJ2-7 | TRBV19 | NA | TGTGCCACCTGGGACAGTCATTCCTACGAGCAGTACTTC | CATWDSHSYEQYF
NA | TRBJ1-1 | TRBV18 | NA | TGTGCCAGCTCACCACCGGGTTTGGAGGGGAAATCGGAGGCTTTCTTT | CASSPPGLEGKSEAFF
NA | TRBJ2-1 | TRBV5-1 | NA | TGCGCCAGCAGCTTGGGCGAGAGTACCAATGAGCAGTTCTTC | CASSLGESTNEQFF
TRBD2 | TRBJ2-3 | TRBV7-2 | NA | TGTGCCAGCAGCTTAGAGGGACTAGCGGCTAGCACAGATACGCAGTATTTT | CASSLEGLAASTDTQYF
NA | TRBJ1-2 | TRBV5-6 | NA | TGTGCCAGCAGCTTGGGTTCTCGGGAAGGATATGGCTACACCTTC | CASSLGSREGYGYTF
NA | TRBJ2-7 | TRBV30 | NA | TGTGCCTGGAGTTTGCCCCCTCTCTACGAGCAGTACTTC | CAWSLPPLYEQYF
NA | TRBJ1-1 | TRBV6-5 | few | TGTGCCAGCAGTTACTCGGGGGGGACCATGAACACTGAAGCTTTCTTT | CASSYSGGTMNTEAFF
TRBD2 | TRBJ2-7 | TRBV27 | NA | TGTGCCAGCAGTTTAGTGACTAGCGGGCCCTACGAGCAGTACTTC | CASSLVTSGPYEQYF
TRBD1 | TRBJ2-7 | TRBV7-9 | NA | TGTGCCAGCAGCCGGGACAGTCTGGGAGAGCAGTACTTC | CASSRDSLGEQYF
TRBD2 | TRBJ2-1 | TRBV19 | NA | TGTGCCAGTAGTATTCATAGCGGGAGGGGGGATGAGCAGTTCTTC | CASSIHSGRGDEQFF
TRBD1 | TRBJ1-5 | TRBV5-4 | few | TGTGCCAGCAGCCACTGGGGACAGAATCAGCCCCAGCATTTT | CASSHWGQNQPQHF
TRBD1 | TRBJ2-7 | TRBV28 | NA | TGTGCCAGCAGCGGGACAGGGATCTACGAGCAGTACTTC | CASSGTGIYEQYF
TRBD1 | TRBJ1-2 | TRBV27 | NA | TGTGCCAGCGGGGGGACAGGGAACTATGGCTACACCTTC | CASGGTGNYGYTF